A selection of T cell receptor beta chains follows, all from one sample in a study of breast tumors, draining lymph nodes, adjacent tissues. TCRdb independently ran MiXCR on the multiplex PCR reads; one entry per CDR3 protein. The sample has 60,000 to 70,000 distinct CDR3 sequences, 45% to 60% seen once. Source material: breast tumor tissue. These TCRs come from a female donor with breast cancer. Some clones in this sample may be carry-over from other donors' samples. The CDR3 runs from the conserved cysteine through the conserved F or W.

J: TRBJ1-2; V: TRBV24-1; CDR3: CATSDNGYGYTF
J: TRBJ1-2; V: TRBV4-1; CDR3: CASSQEWRGAYNGYTF
J: TRBJ2-1; V: TRBV5-4; CDR3: CASSPGQGGNEQFF
J: TRBJ1-3; V: TRBV11-3; CDR3: CARSLGTGGSGNTIYF
J: TRBJ1-6; V: TRBV19; CDR3: CASSTDLTGVSPLHF
J: TRBJ1-6; V: TRBV2; CDR3: CASISPNSPLHF
J: TRBJ1-5; V: TRBV28; CDR3: CASSLGVGYSNQPQHF
J: TRBJ2-5; V: TRBV7-9; CDR3: CASSLALGQGGQETQYF
J: TRBJ1-4; V: TRBV20-1; CDR3: CSARSSSEKLFF
J: TRBJ2-2; V: TRBV10-3; CDR3: CAISESASVNTGELFF
J: TRBJ2-7; V: TRBV20-1; CDR3: CSAPGSSAYEQYF
J: TRBJ1-6; V: TRBV4-2; CDR3: CASSQDSGGADNSPLHF
J: TRBJ2-7; V: TRBV7-2; CDR3: CASSLNYEQYF
J: TRBJ1-6; V: TRBV2; CDR3: CASTSRVIGSPLHF
J: TRBJ2-7; V: TRBV4-3; CDR3: CASSQDPSGTYYEQYF
J: TRBJ2-2; V: TRBV19; CDR3: CASSITGGNTGELFF
J: TRBJ1-6; V: TRBV20-1; CDR3: CSASSRDPLHF
J: TRBJ1-2; V: TRBV12-3/TRBV12-4; CDR3: CASRQGAGYTF
J: TRBJ2-5; V: TRBV5-1; CDR3: CASTPNSGEQYF
J: TRBJ1-6; V: TRBV2; CDR3: CASSDRTGNSPLHF
J: TRBJ2-1; V: TRBV20-1; CDR3: CSARDPGQPNEQFF
J: TRBJ2-2; V: TRBV5-1; CDR3: CASSPGTQTGELFF
J: TRBJ2-5; V: TRBV5-1; CDR3: CASSAGGRGETQYF
J: TRBJ1-6; V: TRBV13; CDR3: CASSLVSGTGNSPLHF
J: TRBJ2-5; V: TRBV10-3; CDR3: CAISDGTGGYQETQYF
J: TRBJ1-4; V: TRBV4-1; CDR3: CASSVRQVPPNEKLFF
J: TRBJ1-6; V: TRBV2; CDR3: CAYQRDRGYNSPLHF
J: TRBJ1-6; V: TRBV30; CDR3: CAWSTTGESPLHF
J: TRBJ2-5; V: TRBV19; CDR3: CASSINRGRAETQYF
J: TRBJ2-7; V: TRBV2; CDR3: CASSFYICSASRDSGYEQYF
J: TRBJ2-3; V: TRBV11-3; CDR3: CASSLASGGTDTQYF
J: TRBJ1-3; V: TRBV11-2; CDR3: CASSLGSGAYPGNTIYF
J: TRBJ1-4; V: TRBV2; CDR3: CASSVRESHEKLFF
J: TRBJ2-1; V: TRBV29-1; CDR3: CSVDPYQTSGRNEQFF
J: TRBJ2-7; V: TRBV6-6; CDR3: CASSYPTGGTGQYEQYF
J: TRBJ2-7; V: TRBV2; CDR3: CASTLPAGEELSSYEQYF
J: TRBJ2-6; V: TRBV7-8; CDR3: CASSLVGGGANVLPF
J: TRBJ2-1; V: TRBV2; CDR3: CASSESSRYNEQFF
J: TRBJ2-5; V: TRBV7-9; CDR3: CASSLGRQGQGETQYF